The present TCR beta chain was sequenced within a study of blood T cell repertoires in COVID-19. Study details: Samples taken during acute and convalescent COVID-19 were collected in the United States, Italy and Spain. T cells, B-cell-depleted T cells, or PBMCs supplied cDNA or gDNA.

In this sample, this clone turned up once. Authors' processing steps: Reference gene primers were amplified, and this amplification served to estimate nucleated cell counts. The repertoire was sequenced with immunoSEQ multiplex PCR; TCRdb's copy has only in-frame clones and lacks some. The DNA was the basis for D and trimming; V, J and clone size are from that table. The top ten hold roughly 37% of the sample, which has 30,000 to 40,000 clones, roughly four fifths seen once. The TCR originated in an elderly man with active or convalescent COVID-19. What was sequenced was peripheral blood.

As DNA, the CDR3 is TGTGCCAGCAGCTTAGGGAGGATAAGCGGGAAAGAGACCCAGTACTTC. Residues: CASSLGRISGKETQYF. This chain uses TRBV11-3 with TRBJ2-5; 7 bases line up with TRBD2. The CDR3 spans 16 residues. V gave up 1 base and J gave up 3 bases; unmatched junction bases: 8. The germline V gene has CDR1 SGHNT and CDR2 YENEEA.